The 27 T cell receptor beta chains presented below share a single source sample, sequenced in a study of T cell repertoires in cytomegalovirus infection. These TCRs are of unknown antigen specificity. Each CDR3 protein gets one entry after TCRdb re-called the reads with MiXCR. The sample carries about 470,000 distinct CDR3 sequences, approximately 46% recorded once. The input for sequencing was cultured PBMCs, taken from culture after CMV antigen stimulation. Receptors were obtained from a human donor in good health (CMV status not recorded). Some clones in this sample may be carry-over from other donors' samples.

This clonotype was seen at least ten times. This chain joins TRBV5-5 and TRBJ2-3; 10 bases fit TRBD2. The length of the CDR3 is 16 residues. Germline V lookup: CDR1 SGHKS, CDR2 YYEKEE (reference sequence). J gave up 1 base and V 2 bases, and 4 bases lay outside the gene matches. Here the CDR3 DNA reads TGTGCCAGCAGCTTAGTAGCGGGGGGAGGCACAGATACGCAGTATTTT. Its translation: CASSLVAGGGTDTQYF.

In this sample, this clonotype turned up a few times. The rearrangement uses TRBV7-9 and TRBJ2-7, with TRBD2 matching 8 bases. Germline CDR1 reads SEHNR; CDR2 reads FQNEAQ (reference sequence). The V and J ends lost 5 bases and 0 bases, in that order; junction bases with no gene match: 9. CDR3 size: 16 residues. CDR3 DNA sequence: TGTGCCAGCAGCCGATCAGCGGGGGCACTCTCCTACGAGCAGTACTTC. The encoded protein is CASSRSAGALSYEQYF.

This rearrangement joins TRBV6-2 or TRBV6-3 to TRBJ2-5; 9 nucleotides line up with TRBD2. The junction had 8 bases not matched to a gene; V was cut back by 4 bases and J by 5 bases. Germline-derived CDR1 and CDR2 are MNHEY and SVGEGT. The CDR3 consists of 15 residues. CDR3 nucleotide sequence: TGTGCCAGCAGTTCTAGCGGGGCCTTGGGGGAGACCCAGTACTTC. Protein: CASSSSGALGETQYF.

The rearrangement uses TRBV6-2 or TRBV6-3 and TRBJ2-4, with D maybe TRBD1 (6 bases). V was trimmed by 4 bases and J by 9 bases, leaving 10 bases between them. CDR1 is MNHEY and CDR2 is SVGEGT in the germline V gene. The CDR3 is 12 amino acids. CDR3 loop: CASSSGQTIQYF. The DNA for the CDR3 is TGTGCCAGCAGTTCGGGACAAACCATTCAGTACTTC.

This clonotype was counted a few times. This sequence joins TRBV7-6 and TRBJ1-2; no firm D call. Trimming left V 5 bases short and J 8 bases short, with 18 bases between. CDR3 length: 14 residues. Germline values: CDR1 SGHVS, CDR2 FNYEAQ. DNA of the CDR3: TGTGCCAGCAGCCCAGTATCTGGCTCGTCGGGCTACACCTTC. Its protein product is CASSPVSGSSGYTF.

J is TRBJ2-4 and V is TRBV7-2, with D possibly matching TRBD1 (6 bases). Trimming removed 5 bases at V and 0 bases at J, with 14 bases between. The CDR3 consists of 16 residues. Per germline, CDR1 SGHTA and CDR2 FQGNSA. For the CDR3, the DNA is TGTGCCAGCAGCAGGGGGAGCGGTCTAGCCAAAAACATTCAGTACTTC. As protein: CASSRGSGLAKNIQYF.

This clonotype was seen once. The V and J genes are TRBV7-2 and TRBJ1-2; 8 nucleotides align to TRBD1. From germline, CDR1 is SGHTA and CDR2 FQGNSA. The V gene end was trimmed by 8 bases and the J gene end by 1 base; junction bases not matched to a gene: 9. CDR3 length equals 15 residues. CDR3 in DNA: TGTGCCAGCTGCCCCAGGGGGCTGGGTAACTATGGCTACACCTTC. Its protein product is CASCPRGLGNYGYTF.

The rearrangement links TRBV10-3 to TRBJ1-5, with 7 bases that match TRBD1. Trimming took 0 bases from V and 7 from J; bases not matched to a gene: 6. The germline V gene has CDR1 ENHRY and CDR2 SYGVKD. The CDR3 sequence is 15 residues long. The CDR3 region has the DNA TGTGCCATCAGTGAGTCAGGAGGGGGCGGGCAGCCCCAGCATTTT. Translating gives CAISESGGGGQPQHF.

Here the CDR3 DNA reads TGTGCCAGCAGCTTAGCGCCCGGACTAGCGGGAGATAGTGAGCAGTTCTTC. It is translated as CASSLAPGLAGDSEQFF. The chain couples TRBV7-2 to TRBJ2-1; TRBD2 aligns across 13 bases. Unmatched junction bases numbered 8, after V lost 0 bases and J lost 9 bases. Germline V CDR1 and CDR2: SGHTA, FQGNSA. The CDR3 is made up of 17 amino acids.

The genes are TRBV20-1 and TRBJ2-7; weak D call: TRBD2 (6 bases). CDR1 and CDR2 (germline): DFQATT, SNEGSKA (reference sequence). V lost 6 bases to trimming and J lost 2 bases, with 8 bases between them. The CDR3 consists of 11 residues. This CDR3 is CSAGGPYEQYF. In DNA, the CDR3 is TGCAGTGCGGGGGGACCCTACGAGCAGTACTTC.

This clonotype was detected only a few times. The chain has TRBV2 and TRBJ1-6; a weak D match, TRBD1 (5 bases). Germline loops: CDR1 SNHLY, CDR2 FYNNEI. Trimming removed 8 bases at V and 10 bases at J, with 12 bases between. The CDR3 covers 12 residues. In nucleotides, the CDR3 is TGTGCCAGCGCTGTGGGGCGGTCACCCCTCCACTTT. Encoded protein: CASAVGRSPLHF.

This clonotype was observed a handful of times. The chain is built from TRBV6-5 and TRBJ1-5, with TRBD1 matching 7 bases. Germline values: CDR1 MNHEY, CDR2 SVGAGI. This CDR3 is built from 14 residues. The V gene end was trimmed by 4 bases and the J gene end by 6 bases; junction bases not matched to a gene: 6. The CDR3 reads CASSLQGQGQPQHF. The CDR3 nucleotides read TGTGCCAGCAGTTTACAGGGGCAGGGTCAGCCCCAGCATTTT.

The chain joins TRBV12-3 or TRBV12-4 to TRBJ1-3; D is unresolved. The CDR3 has 12 amino acids. V was pared by 3 bases and J by 7 bases, with 7 bases between. CDR3: CASSFDFNTIYF. CDR3 DNA sequence: TGTGCCAGCAGTTTCGACTTTAACACCATATATTTT.

The chain uses TRBV7-9 and TRBJ2-3, with TRBD1 matching 7 bases. CDR3 size: 16 residues. The germline gives CDR1 SEHNR, CDR2 FQNEAQ (reference sequence). Unmatched junction bases numbered 8, after V lost 0 bases and J lost 5 bases. The CDR3 coding sequence is TGTGCCAGCAGCTTAGCGCTAAGAGGGGGCGAAGATACGCAGTATTTT. Its protein is CASSLALRGGEDTQYF.

The J gene is TRBJ2-7, the V gene TRBV11-2; 12 bases are a match to TRBD1. The junction had 8 bases not matched to a gene; V was cut back by 7 bases and J by 1 base. From germline, CDR1 is SGHAT and CDR2 FQNNGV. The CDR3 is 16 amino acids. CDR3 sequence: CASTQTGQGASYEQYF. The CDR3 nucleotides are TGTGCCAGCACCCAAACGGGACAGGGGGCATCCTACGAGCAGTACTTC.

The CDR3 DNA sequence: TGTGCCAGCAGCCACACGACCGCCGCAGTAAACACCATATATTTT. Protein sequence: CASSHTTAAVNTIYF. The genes are TRBV6-6 and TRBJ1-3; D is undetermined. The V gene's germline CDR1 is MNHNY and CDR2 SVGAGI (reference sequence). The CDR3 extends over 15 amino acids. Between the trimmed V and J ends, which lost 6 bases and 6 bases, there was a span of 18 bases.

This clonotype was detected only a few times. The J gene is TRBJ2-4, the V gene TRBV7-2; tentatively, D is TRBD2 (5 bases). This CDR3 region has 16 residues. CDR1 is SGHTA, CDR2 FQGNSA, per germline. Trimming cost V 5 bases and J 5 bases, with 19 bases left between them. CDR3 nucleotides: TGTGCCAGCAGCCCCGCGCGAGTGAGCGGACAAAACATTCAGTACTTC. This translates into CASSPARVSGQNIQYF.

The chain carries TRBV11-2 and TRBJ1-3; D uncertain. Trimming took off 0 bases at V and 2 bases at J, with 14 bases between the two ends. Germline CDR1 reads SGHAT; CDR2 reads FQNNGV. This CDR3 is 17 amino acids long. The CDR3 sequence: CASSLDLAAGAGNTIYF. CDR3 sequence (DNA): TGTGCCAGCAGCTTAGATTTGGCTGCCGGCGCTGGAAACACCATATATTTT.

The chain recombines TRBV25-1 with TRBJ2-2; D is perhaps TRBD1 (5 bases). Trimming stripped 3 bases from V and 5 bases from J, with 19 bases between. The V gene's germline CDR1 is MGHDK and CDR2 SYGVNS. The CDR3 extends over 17 amino acids. The CDR3: CASSDLDSLEWTGELFF. The CDR3 DNA sequence: TGTGCCAGCAGTGACCTCGACAGTCTCGAGTGGACCGGGGAGCTGTTTTTT. The entire variable domain, with the rest obtained from reference TRBV25-1 and TRBJ2-2, is as follows: EADIYQTPRYLVIGTGKKITLECSQTMGHDKMYWYQQDPGMELHLIHYSYGVNSTEKGDLSSESTVSRIRTEHFPLTLESARPSHTSQYLCASSDLDSLEWTGELFFGEGSRLTVL.

This clonotype came up a few times. CDR3 protein: CASSRDRRQETQYF. DNA for the CDR3: TGTGCCAGCAGTCGGGACAGGAGGCAAGAGACCCAGTACTTC. V is TRBV6-6 and J is TRBJ2-5; 8 positions agree with TRBD1. There are 14 residues in the CDR3. Trimming at V came to 5 bases and at J to 2 bases, leaving 4 bases not matched to a gene. Germline CDR1 reads MNHNY; CDR2 reads SVGAGI (reference sequence).

This clonotype was detected ten times or more. The genes are TRBV7-2 and TRBJ2-5; D unresolved. Germline V gives CDR1 SGHTA, CDR2 FQGNSA. Trimming took off 1 base at V and 4 bases at J, with 19 bases between the two ends. The length of the CDR3 is 17 residues. CDR3 sequence reads: CASSLVVAAKSVETQYF. The CDR3 DNA sequence: TGTGCCAGCAGCTTAGTTGTGGCAGCCAAGTCAGTAGAGACCCAGTACTTC.

This clonotype has a handful of counts. V is TRBV7-2 and J is TRBJ1-5; D possibly corresponds to TRBD1 (5 bases). V lost 0 bases, J lost 3 bases, and 9 bases lay in between. The CDR3 runs 15 residues. Looked up from germline, CDR1 is SGHTA and CDR2 is FQGNSA. The CDR3 spells CASSLAGALNQPQHF. The CDR3 bases are TGTGCCAGCAGCTTAGCCGGGGCTCTCAATCAGCCCCAGCATTTT.

The chain employs TRBV6-2 or TRBV6-3 and TRBJ2-3; D gene unclear. Germline lookup yields CDR1 MNHEY and CDR2 SVGEGT. This CDR3 spans 14 amino acids. Trimming left V 8 bases short and J 2 bases short, with 14 bases between. CDR3 protein: CASCPSPTTDTQYF. CDR3 DNA: TGTGCCAGCTGCCCCTCTCCCACCACAGATACGCAGTATTTT.

The chain combines TRBV10-3 with TRBJ2-5; TRBD2 might be the D (6 bases). This CDR3 is built from 13 residues. The germline gives CDR1 ENHRY, CDR2 SYGVKD. V was shortened by 6 bases and J by 3 bases, with 11 bases between the two germline ends. CDR3 coding DNA: TGTGCCATCAGGGGAAAGCGGGAAGAGACCCAGTACTTC. Its protein product is CAIRGKREETQYF.

The chain links TRBV10-3 to TRBJ2-7; 7 bases map to TRBD1. CDR3 length: 14 residues. V lost 7 bases and J lost 1; bases outside the gene matches: 7. CDR1 is ENHRY, CDR2 SYGVKD, per germline. The CDR3, as DNA: TGTGCCATCAAGCCCGCAGGGGGATCCTACGAGCAGTACTTC. This gives the protein CAIKPAGGSYEQYF.

The chain uses TRBV7-2 and TRBJ2-4, with 7 bases that match TRBD2. V shed 3 bases and J 7 bases; nucleotides not matched to a gene: 3. This CDR3 spans 13 amino acids. CDR1 SGHTA and CDR2 FQGNSA come from the germline V gene. CDR3 nucleotide sequence: TGTGCCAGCAGCTTGGGGAGGGATAACATTCAGTACTTC. Amino acids: CASSLGRDNIQYF. Full variable domain (outside the CDR3, taken from reference TRBV7-2 and TRBJ2-4): GAGVSQSPSNKVTEKGKDVELRCDPISGHTALYWYRQSLGQGLEFLIYFQGNSAPDKSGLPSDRFSAERTGGSVSTLTIQRTQQEDSAVYLCASSLGRDNIQYFGAGTRLSVL.

This clonotype was seen ten or more times. The chain joins TRBV7-6 to TRBJ1-1, with 10 bases lining up with TRBD1. Germline CDR1 is SGHVS and CDR2 is FNYEAQ. V was pared by 5 bases and J by 5 bases, with 5 bases of the junction left unmatched. This CDR3 has 14 residues. CDR3 in DNA: TGTGCCAGCAGCGCGGACAGGGGGTGGACTGAAGCTTTCTTT. This translates into CASSADRGWTEAFF.